The 14 T cell receptor beta chains reported below all come from one sample, sequenced in a study of blood T cells in healthy people across ages. Through a sample-barcoded 5' primer and a J-beta primer mix, a second PCR was run for roughly 6 to 11 cycles. TCRdb reprocessed the 5' RACE reads via MiXCR and lists one record per CDR3 protein. The data show about 1 million distinct CDR3 sequences, with almost 25% seen just once and about 0.8% held by the top ten. These data were also reused for a study on T cells of mothers and their children.

The sample taken for sequencing was blood. The receptor source for this set is a girl under 10 years old in good health.

The chain links TRBV3-1 to TRBJ1-4; no firm D call. The length of the CDR3 is 12 residues. In germline, CDR1 is LGHDT, CDR2 YNNKEL (reference sequence). V was cut by 8 bases and J by 1 base, with 5 bases left in between. CDR3 nucleotide sequence: TGTGCCAGCGAAGGAACTAATGAAAAACTGTTTTTT. Its translation is CASEGTNEKLFF.

This rearrangement joins TRBV20-1 to TRBJ1-1; TRBD1 matches 8 bases. CDR3 length: 13 residues. V was clipped by 2 bases and J by 8 bases; unmatched bases: 7. From germline, CDR1 is DFQATT and CDR2 SNEGSKA (reference sequence). The chain's CDR3 is CSARPRDRLEAFF. DNA of the CDR3: TGCAGTGCTAGACCCCGGGACAGGCTCGAAGCTTTCTTT.

V usage is TRBV20-1 and J usage is TRBJ1-5; D ambiguous. Germline V gene lookup returns CDR1 DFQATT and CDR2 SNEGSKA (reference sequence). The length of the CDR3 is 16 residues. V gave up 0 bases and J gave up 0 bases, with 12 bases separating them. This CDR3 is CSARDSREYSNQPQHF. The CDR3 DNA sequence: TGCAGTGCTAGAGATAGTCGCGAATATAGCAATCAGCCCCAGCATTTT.

This chain uses TRBV20-1 with TRBJ1-2; D is possibly TRBD1 (6 bases). The V gene's germline CDR1 is DFQATT and CDR2 SNEGSKA (reference sequence). V dropped 0 bases and J dropped 1 base, with 21 bases sitting between them. The CDR3 covers 18 residues. CDR3: CSARDRKPTGPINYGYTF. Written as DNA, the CDR3 is TGCAGTGCTAGAGATCGAAAGCCGACAGGCCCGATTAACTATGGCTACACCTTC.

The chain couples TRBV4-1 to TRBJ1-2; D uncertain. Trimming took off 0 bases at V and 2 bases at J, with 10 bases between the two ends. CDR1 MGHRA and CDR2 YSYEKL come from the germline V gene. The CDR3 consists of 15 residues. CDR3 loop: CASSQETAANYGYTF. The CDR3 nucleotides are TGCGCCAGCAGCCAAGAGACCGCAGCCAACTATGGCTACACCTTC.

The rearrangement links TRBV7-2 to TRBJ2-1, with D unclear. The CDR3 loop spans 14 amino acids. Trimming took 0 bases from V and 2 from J, leaving 5 bases between them. Germline V gene lookup returns CDR1 SGHTA and CDR2 FQGNSA. CDR3: CASSLAPTYNEQFF. CDR3 sequence (DNA): TGTGCCAGCAGCTTAGCCCCCACCTACAATGAGCAGTTCTTC.

Concerning this clonotype itself: This may arise from a read error, as a much more abundant clone is one base away. The chain employs TRBV7-3 and TRBJ2-1, with D perhaps matching TRBD2 (5 bases). The length of the CDR3 is 15 residues. V lost 3 bases and J lost 2, with 11 bases in between. Looked up from germline, CDR1 is SGHTA and CDR2 is FQGTGA. CDR3 sequence: CASSLDGSTYNEQFF. CDR3 sequence (DNA): TGTGCCAGCAGCTTGGATGGGAGCACCTACAATGAGCAGTTCTTC.

This clonotype came up a few times. V is TRBV20-1 and J is TRBJ1-4; D is possibly TRBD1 (5 bases). The germline gives CDR1 DFQATT, CDR2 SNEGSKA (reference sequence). The CDR3 spans 14 residues. V was shortened by 4 bases and J by 0 bases, with 9 bases between the two germline ends. The CDR3: CSAKTGPTNEKLFF. The CDR3 bases are TGCAGTGCTAAGACGGGACCAACTAATGAAAAACTGTTTTTT.

The V and J genes are TRBV4-1 and TRBJ2-1, with D perhaps TRBD1 or TRBD2 (5 bases each). The J call is uncertain, as TRBJ2-5 better fits the DNA end. The germline CDR1 and CDR2 sequences are MGHRA and YSYEKL. CDR3 length equals 16 residues. As DNA, the CDR3 is TGCGCCAGCAGCCAAGAGATTTGGGTTGGGACAGAGACCCAGTACTTC. Residues: CASSQEIWVGTETQYF.

This clonotype was observed a handful of times. This chain uses TRBV6-1 with TRBJ1-3; no clear D. This CDR3 is built from 12 residues. The germline gives CDR1 MNHNS, CDR2 SASEGT. V was cut by 7 bases and J by 4 bases, with 8 bases left in between. CDR3 in DNA: TGTGCCAGCACCCATCCGGGAAACACCATATATTTT. As protein: CASTHPGNTIYF.

This clonotype occurred a few times. The junction and the germline gene differ at one end; a read error may be behind it. The gene calls are TRBV14 and TRBJ2-3; no definite D call. This CDR3 is 15 amino acids long. Germline V gene sequence: CDR1 SGHDN, CDR2 FVKESK. The CDR3 coding sequence is TGTGCCAGCAGACAAGGAAGGGATATGACAGATACGCAGTATTTT. Its protein product is CASRQGRDMTDTQYF.

V and J are TRBV7-9 and TRBJ2-1; perhaps TRBD2 as D (5 bases). The CDR3 spans 15 residues. Germline CDR1 SEHNR, CDR2 FQNEAQ (reference sequence). The V end was cut by 5 bases, the J end by 1 base, with 12 bases between. The CDR3: CASSPRGLSYNEQFF. The CDR3 nucleotides are TGTGCCAGCAGCCCCCGCGGGTTATCCTACAATGAGCAGTTCTTC.

This clonotype was seen just once. V and J are TRBV20-1 and TRBJ2-5, with TRBD1 matching over 8 bases. The assigned J gene may be wrong: the sequence end matches TRBJ2-7 better. The germline V gene encodes CDR1 DFQATT and CDR2 SNEGSKA (reference sequence). The CDR3 length is 15 residues. The CDR3 here is CSAIQGDGLSYEQYF. The CDR3 coding sequence is TGCAGTGCTATACAGGGGGACGGGTTATCCTACGAGCAGTACTTC.

The chain recombines TRBV10-3 with TRBJ2-1, with 13 bases matching TRBD2. Germline V gene sequence: CDR1 ENHRY, CDR2 SYGVKD. Trimming removed 7 bases from V and 4 bases from J; junction bases left unmatched: 4. The CDR3 is made up of 15 amino acids. The CDR3 region has the DNA TGTGCCATCATGCCGGGACTAGCGGGGTACAATGAGCAGTTCTTC. Residues: CAIMPGLAGYNEQFF.